The next 22 T cell receptor beta chains were all read from a single sample in a study of blood T cells in healthy people across ages (dated by TCRdb to about 2015). Library prep was done by 5' RACE. Sequenced on an Illumina HiSeq 2500. A second PCR of roughly 7 to 11 cycles was performed with a sample-barcoded 5' primer and a J-beta primer mix. TCRdb reprocessed the public reads (quality trimming at Q25 with fastp, clone calling with MiXCR) and kept in-frame beta chains. Each CDR3 protein appears once, grouped with its most common genes and DNA. This sample has hundreds of thousands of distinct CDR3 sequences in its table, and 45% to 50% of those were observed once. The ten largest clones represent around a third of the sample. The sequencing input was blood. The receptors shown here come from a woman aged 60-75 years in good health.

This clonotype has just a few counts. The chain is built from TRBV28 and TRBJ2-4; D perhaps matches TRBD2 (5 bases). TRBJ2-7 matches the DNA end more closely, so the J call is doubtful. This CDR3 spans 14 amino acids. Looked up from germline, CDR1 is MDHEN and CDR2 is SYDVKM. The CDR3 nucleotides are TGTGCCAGCAGTTTGCCACCGAGGAGGCACGAGCAGTACTTC. Translating gives CASSLPPRRHEQYF.

This clonotype was seen more than once but under ten times. This chain joins TRBV27 and TRBJ2-4; 9 bases fit TRBD1. J gave up 0 bases and V 6 bases, and 18 bases lay outside the gene matches. Germline CDR1 is MNHEY and CDR2 is SMNVEV (reference sequence). The CDR3 loop spans 20 amino acids. The CDR3 nucleotides read TGTGCCAGCAGCTTCTCGTGGGGACAGGGTCAGGGTTTAGCCAAAAACATTCAGTACTTC. This gives the protein CASSFSWGQGQGLAKNIQYF.

This clonotype has just a few counts. This chain links TRBV6-5 with TRBJ2-1; D possibly corresponds to TRBD2 (5 bases). This CDR3 has 12 amino acids. Germline V gene data show CDR1 as MNHEY and CDR2 as SVGAGI. Deletions cut 2 bases from V and 10 bases from J, with 9 bases between. The CDR3 protein is CASSYGGREQFF. In DNA form, the CDR3 reads TGTGCCAGCAGTTACGGAGGCCGGGAGCAGTTCTTC.

The chain joins TRBV10-3 to TRBJ2-6, with a possible D match to TRBD2 (5 bases). CDR1 ENHRY and CDR2 SYGVKD come from the germline V gene. Trimming removed 8 bases from V and 0 bases from J, with 17 bases in between. This CDR3 region has 17 residues. The DNA for the CDR3 is TGTGCCATCTCGGGGTCCTCGGAAGCCTCTGGGGCCAACGTCCTGACTTTC. Translated, it gives CAISGSSEASGANVLTF.

The chain couples TRBV7-2 to TRBJ2-1; perhaps TRBD2 as D (6 bases). Near its end, the DNA agrees better with TRBJ2-7, so the J call may be wrong. Germline V lookup: CDR1 SGHTA, CDR2 FQGNSA. CDR3 length: 15 amino acids. The CDR3 sequence is CASSSDGSSYNEQYF. The CDR3 bases are TGTGCCAGCAGCTCGGACGGGAGCTCCTACAATGAGCAGTACTTC.

The V call is TRBV7-2, the J call TRBJ2-5, with 10 bases lining up with TRBD2. V was clipped by 5 bases and J by 11 bases; unmatched bases: 26. The CDR3 has 19 amino acids. Germline V CDR1 and CDR2: SGHTA, FQGNSA. Written as DNA, the CDR3 is TGTGCCAGCAGCCCAACCCTACGACTAGCGGGCGACCCAAACAATGAGCAGTACTTC. Protein product: CASSPTLRLAGDPNNEQYF. The complete variable domain, with remaining parts taken from reference TRBV7-2 and TRBJ2-5, reads GAGVSQSPSNKVTEKGKDVELRCDPISGHTALYWYRQSLGQGLEFLIYFQGNSAPDKSGLPSDRFSAERTGGSVSTLTIQRTQQEDSAVYLCASSPTLRLAGDPNNEQYFGPGTRLLVL.

The gene calls are TRBV20-1 and TRBJ2-5; D not resolved. The DNA end favors TRBJ2-7, so the J call may be wrong. Germline loops: CDR1 DFQATT, CDR2 SNEGSKA (reference sequence). CDR3 length: 14 residues. The CDR3 region is CSARMASGNDEQYF. CDR3 bases: TGCAGTGCTAGGATGGCTAGTGGGAACGACGAGCAGTACTTC.

This clonotype has a handful of counts. J is TRBJ2-7 and V is TRBV10-3; tentatively, D is TRBD2 (5 bases). Trimming pared 3 bases from V and 0 bases from J, leaving 15 bases between. This CDR3 has 16 amino acids. Germline lookup yields CDR1 ENHRY and CDR2 SYGVKD. This CDR3 reads CAISDLEWTRSYEQYF. The CDR3 DNA sequence: TGTGCCATCAGTGACCTCGAGTGGACTCGCTCCTACGAGCAGTACTTC.

This chain links TRBV5-1 with TRBJ2-1; D is ambiguous. The V gene lost 4 bases and the J gene lost 0 bases, with 11 bases spanning the gap. CDR1 and CDR2 from the germline V gene are SGHRS and YFSETQ. The CDR3 has 15 residues. CDR3 loop: CASSNYISSYNEQFF. DNA of the CDR3: TGCGCCAGCAGCAACTATATCAGCTCCTACAATGAGCAGTTCTTC. The full variable domain, rest sourced from reference TRBV5-1 and TRBJ2-1, is KAGVTQTPRYLIKTRGQQVTLSCSPISGHRSVSWYQQTPGQGLQFLFEYFSETQRNKGNFPGRFSGRQFSNSRSEMNVSTLELGDSALYLCASSNYISSYNEQFFGPGTRLTVL.

This rearrangement joins TRBV9 to TRBJ1-2; D not resolved. The ends were cut back, 4 bases at V and 4 bases at J, with 20 bases in the middle. This CDR3 comprises 16 residues. CDR1 is SGDLS, CDR2 YYNGEE, per germline. The CDR3, as DNA: TGTGCCAGCAGCCCAACCCCCGTTGGGTTAGTCTATGGCTACACCTTC. Translated, it gives CASSPTPVGLVYGYTF. The full variable domain, in which reference TRBV9 and TRBJ1-2 provide the parts outside the CDR3, is DSGVTQTPKHLITATGQRVTLRCSPRSGDLSVYWYQQSLDQGLQFLIQYYNGEERAKGNILERFSAQQFPDLHSELNLSSLELGDSALYFCASSPTPVGLVYGYTFGSGTRLTVV.

This clonotype was observed a handful of times. CDR3: CASSQVVSYNEQFF. The CDR3 DNA sequence: TGTGCCAGCAGCCAAGTTGTCAGTTACAATGAGCAGTTCTTC. The gene calls are TRBV4-2 and TRBJ2-1; D gene ambiguous. The CDR3 runs 14 residues. In germline, CDR1 is LGHNA, CDR2 YNFKEQ. V lost 1 base to trimming and J lost 4 bases, with 8 bases between them.

The V call is TRBV20-1, the J call TRBJ1-1; weak D call: TRBD1 (6 bases). Trimming left V 2 bases short and J 5 bases short, with 15 bases between. Germline V gives CDR1 DFQATT, CDR2 SNEGSKA (reference sequence). The CDR3 has 14 residues. The CDR3 loop reads CSARSDSRRTEAFF. The CDR3 bases are TGCAGTGCTAGATCGGACAGTAGGCGGACTGAAGCTTTCTTT.

The chain is built from TRBV10-3 and TRBJ2-3, with D possibly TRBD2 on 6 matching bases. The germline CDR1 and CDR2 sequences are ENHRY and SYGVKD. With 8 bases removed from V and 2 bases from J, the gap between germline ends came to 14 bases. This CDR3 contains 14 residues. The CDR3 sequence: CAIGPGLHTDTQYF. The CDR3 nucleotides read TGTGCCATCGGCCCGGGACTCCACACAGATACGCAGTATTTT.

The chain combines TRBV5-1 with TRBJ2-4; the match to TRBD1 covers 7 bases. Unmatched junction bases numbered 7, after V lost 7 bases and J lost 0 bases. Per germline, CDR1 SGHRS and CDR2 YFSETQ. This CDR3 contains 15 residues. CDR3 residues: CASSEPGGAKNIQYF. CDR3 in DNA: TGCGCCAGCTCAGAACCAGGGGGAGCCAAAAACATTCAGTACTTC.

This clonotype was counted many times. In nucleotides, the CDR3 is TGTGCCACCAGCTCGCGAGGACTAGGTCGGGCAGATACGCAGTATTTT. Translated: CATSSRGLGRADTQYF. The chain recombines TRBV15 with TRBJ2-3; 7 positions agree with TRBD2. The CDR3 is made up of 16 amino acids. Germline CDR1 LNHNV, CDR2 YYDKDF (reference sequence). V dropped 5 bases and J dropped 4; count of bases not matched to a gene: 12.

CDR3 region: CSVSGGKGTYNEQFF. CDR3 bases: TGCAGCGTTAGTGGGGGGAAGGGGACCTACAATGAGCAGTTCTTC. The J gene is TRBJ2-1, the V gene TRBV29-1, with D possibly being TRBD2 (6 bases). Germline values: CDR1 SQVTM, CDR2 ANQGSEA. CDR3 length equals 15 residues. V lost 5 bases and J lost 2, with 16 bases in between.

This chain links TRBV5-6 with TRBJ1-1; D is unresolved. The germline V gene encodes CDR1 SGHDT and CDR2 YYEEEE. Trimming took 0 bases from V and 10 from J, leaving 10 bases between them. The CDR3 spans 12 residues. CDR3 nucleotides: TGTGCCAGCAGCTTGGGTTATGATGGAGCTTTCTTT. It yields the protein CASSLGYDGAFF. The variable domain in full, with the rest retrieved from reference TRBV5-6 and TRBJ1-1, is DAGVTQSPTHLIKTRGQQVTLRCSPKSGHDTVSWYQQALGQGPQFIFQYYEEEERQRGNFPDRFSGHQFPNYSSELNVNALLLGDSALYLCASSLGYDGAFFGQGTRLTVV.

This clonotype appeared a few times. V and J are TRBV4-2 and TRBJ2-5; 16 bases fit TRBD2. Germline CDR1 reads LGHNA; CDR2 reads YNFKEQ. V was pared by 4 bases and J by 1 base, with 3 bases of the junction left unmatched. CDR3 length: 17 residues. CDR3 in amino acids: CASSPGTSGRAQETQYF. The CDR3 DNA follows: TGTGCCAGCAGCCCCGGGACTAGCGGGAGGGCCCAAGAGACCCAGTACTTC.

A few counts support this clonotype. This chain uses TRBV20-1 with TRBJ2-3; D gene uncertain. The V end was cut by 5 bases, the J end by 2 bases, with 11 bases between. Looked up from germline, CDR1 is DFQATT and CDR2 is SNEGSKA (reference sequence). CDR3 length: 13 residues. The CDR3 region has the DNA TGCAGTGCTGATTCCCGTCTCACAGATACGCAGTATTTT. It encodes CSADSRLTDTQYF.

V gene TRBV28 combines with J gene TRBJ2-7, with TRBD1 identical over 9 bases. J was trimmed by 4 bases and V by 8 bases; bases with no gene match: 6. Germline V gives CDR1 MDHEN, CDR2 SYDVKM. This CDR3 is 13 amino acids long. Here the CDR3 reads CASGPGQGYEQYF. The CDR3 nucleotides are TGTGCCAGCGGACCGGGACAGGGATACGAGCAGTACTTC.

J is TRBJ2-1 and V is TRBV25-1; the D is unclear. The CDR3 consists of 16 residues. Trimming cost V 1 base and J 4 bases, with 14 bases left between them. Per the germline V gene, CDR1 is MGHDK and CDR2 is SYGVNS. CDR3: CASSESGARRYNEQFF. DNA for the CDR3: TGTGCCAGCAGTGAATCGGGCGCGAGGCGGTACAATGAGCAGTTCTTC.

The chain couples TRBV20-1 to TRBJ1-1; D is unresolved. There are 11 residues in the CDR3. V dropped 5 bases and J dropped 3 bases, with 7 bases sitting between them. CDR1 is DFQATT and CDR2 is SNEGSKA in the germline V gene (reference sequence). CDR3 protein: CSARKDTEAFF. The CDR3 DNA sequence: TGCAGTGCTCGGAAGGACACTGAAGCTTTCTTT.